This T cell receptor (beta chain) was retrieved from a study of TIL therapy for anti-PD-1-resistant metastatic lung cancer. Across the whole study: Four tumors were EGFR-mutant and two were ALK-rearranged.

A remark on this clone: Its matching antigen is unknown.

The V end was cut by 5 bases, the J end by 5 bases, with 18 bases between. The CDR3 has 15 residues. CDR1 MDHEN and CDR2 SYDVKM come from the germline V gene. The immunoSEQ assay was v3. Repertoires were generated with immunoSEQ multiplex PCR, while TCRdb's copy carries only in-frame clones and drops some. The table lists about 50,000 clones, 55% to 75% of them singletons. Notes on the study in general: Many TIL product clones were absent from baseline tumor, suggesting clonal contraction.

Time point meaning: pre-treatment sample, taken before nivolumab and TIL therapy. Tumor tissue came from excised metastases, mostly pleural nodules or supraclavicular lymph nodes. The J gene is TRBJ2-5, the V gene TRBV28; D is ambiguous. The sequencing used tumor tissue, collected at baseline. This receptor was obtained from a person aged 25 to 80 with non-small cell lung cancer. CDR3 amino acids: CASSPPGSLGETQYF. The CDR3 nucleotides read TGTGCCAGCAGTCCCCCGGGTTCCCTGGGGGAGACCCAGTACTTC.